The source of this T cell receptor (beta chain) is a study of regulatory T cells in long-lasting Graves disease. Described time point: newly diagnosed GD, antithyroid drugs for less than 3 months. After RNA was extracted from PBMCs, the TCR library was made from it. Arm-PCR of CDR3 regions and iRepertoire HTBI primers were the basis on which TCR beta libraries were built. Under the authors' procedure: Across the samples, identification revealed around 65 TRBV and 12 to 15 TRBJ segments. TCRdb analysed the multiplex PCR reads with MiXCR anew, one entry per CDR3 protein. The V and J calls reflect TCRdb's pipeline rather than the authors' work. The sample holds some 250,000 distinct CDR3 sequences, about 17% seen once. The study, taken as a whole, reports: Newly diagnosed Graves' patients had higher TCR diversity than persistent ones. Those with persistent disease had in common more public clonotypes (about 3,000) than new patients (roughly 970).

In germline, CDR1 is MRHNA, CDR2 SNTAGT. The CDR3 is made up of 15 amino acids. With respect to this clonotype: Antigen: not known. A far larger clone is off by one base, so a read error is likely.

This sample also belongs to another study, concerning T cells in Graves' hyperthyroidism and ophthalmopathy. That source notes: For the diagnoses, clinical symptoms, serum thyroxine and TRAb, thyroid ultrasound and orbital computed tomography were used.

This material consisted of peripheral blood mononuclear cells (PBMCs), taken at new diagnosis, from a patient treated with antithyroid drugs. The J gene is TRBJ2-7, the V gene TRBV6-4; perhaps TRBD1 as D (6 bases). This TCR came from a young woman with Graves disease. The CDR3 reads CASSYSTRGFYKQYF. As DNA, the CDR3 is TGTGCCAGCAGTTACTCGACCAGGGGCTTCTACAAGCAGTACTTC.